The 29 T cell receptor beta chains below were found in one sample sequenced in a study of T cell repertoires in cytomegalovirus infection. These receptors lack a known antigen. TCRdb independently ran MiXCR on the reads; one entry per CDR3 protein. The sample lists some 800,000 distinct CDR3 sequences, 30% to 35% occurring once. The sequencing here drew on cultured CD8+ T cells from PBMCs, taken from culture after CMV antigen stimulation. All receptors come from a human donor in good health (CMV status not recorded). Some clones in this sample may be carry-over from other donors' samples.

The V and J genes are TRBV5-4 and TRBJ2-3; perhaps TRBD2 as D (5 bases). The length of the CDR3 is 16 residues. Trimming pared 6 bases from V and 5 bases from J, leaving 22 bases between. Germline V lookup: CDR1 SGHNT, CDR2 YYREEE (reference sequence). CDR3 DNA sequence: TGTGCCAGCAACCAACTAGGATATGCCCGGGAAGATACGCAGTATTTT. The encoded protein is CASNQLGYAREDTQYF.

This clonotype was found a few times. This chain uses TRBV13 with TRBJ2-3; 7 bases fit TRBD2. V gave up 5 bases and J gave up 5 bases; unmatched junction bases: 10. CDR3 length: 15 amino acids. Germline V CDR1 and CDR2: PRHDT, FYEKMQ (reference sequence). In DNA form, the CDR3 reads TGTGCCAGCAGCCCCAGGACTAGATCGGGAGATACGCAGTATTTT. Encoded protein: CASSPRTRSGDTQYF.

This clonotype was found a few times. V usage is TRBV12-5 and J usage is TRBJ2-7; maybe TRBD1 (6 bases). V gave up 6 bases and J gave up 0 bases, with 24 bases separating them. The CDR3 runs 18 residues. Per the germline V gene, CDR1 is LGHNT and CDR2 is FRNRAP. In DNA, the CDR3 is TGTGCTAGTGGGTTTACTGTACAGGGAATTATGTCCTCCTACGAGCAGTACTTC. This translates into CASGFTVQGIMSSYEQYF.

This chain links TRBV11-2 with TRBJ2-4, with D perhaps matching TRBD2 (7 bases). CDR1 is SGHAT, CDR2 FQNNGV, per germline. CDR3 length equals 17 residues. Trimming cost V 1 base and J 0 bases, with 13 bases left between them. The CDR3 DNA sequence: TGTGCCAGCAGCTTAGGGTCGGGGGGCCTAGCCAAAAACATTCAGTACTTC. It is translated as CASSLGSGGLAKNIQYF.

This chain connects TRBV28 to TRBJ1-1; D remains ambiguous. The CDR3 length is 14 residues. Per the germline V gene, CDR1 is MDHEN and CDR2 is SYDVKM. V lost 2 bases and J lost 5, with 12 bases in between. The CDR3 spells CASSLAATRTEAFF. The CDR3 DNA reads TGTGCCAGCAGTTTAGCGGCTACCCGGACTGAAGCTTTCTTT.

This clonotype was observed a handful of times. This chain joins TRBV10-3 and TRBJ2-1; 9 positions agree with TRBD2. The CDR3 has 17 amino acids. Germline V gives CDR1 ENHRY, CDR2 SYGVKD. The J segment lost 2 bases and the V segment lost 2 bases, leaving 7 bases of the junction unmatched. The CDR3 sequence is CAISENRAGGTYNEQFF. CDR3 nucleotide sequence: TGTGCCATCAGTGAGAATAGGGCGGGGGGGACCTACAATGAGCAGTTCTTC.

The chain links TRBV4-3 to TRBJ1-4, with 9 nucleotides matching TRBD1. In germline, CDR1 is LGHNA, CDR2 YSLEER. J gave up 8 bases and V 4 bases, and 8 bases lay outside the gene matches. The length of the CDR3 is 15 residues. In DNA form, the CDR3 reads TGCGCCAGCAGCCCGCCCGGACAGGGGTACGAAAAACTGTTTTTT. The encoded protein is CASSPPGQGYEKLFF.

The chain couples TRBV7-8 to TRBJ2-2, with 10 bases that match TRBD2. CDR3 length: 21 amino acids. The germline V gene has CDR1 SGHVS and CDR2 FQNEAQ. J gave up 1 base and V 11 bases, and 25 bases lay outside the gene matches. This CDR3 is CAAGVPLGRLAGVLNTGELFF. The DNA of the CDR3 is TGTGCCGCCGGGGTCCCTCTCGGTCGGCTAGCGGGGGTCCTGAACACCGGGGAGCTGTTTTTT.

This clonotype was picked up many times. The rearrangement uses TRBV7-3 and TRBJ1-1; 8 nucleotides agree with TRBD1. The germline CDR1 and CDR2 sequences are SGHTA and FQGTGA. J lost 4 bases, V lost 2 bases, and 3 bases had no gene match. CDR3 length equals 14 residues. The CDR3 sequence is CASSLGQGATEAFF. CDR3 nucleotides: TGTGCCAGCAGCTTAGGGCAGGGGGCCACTGAAGCTTTCTTT. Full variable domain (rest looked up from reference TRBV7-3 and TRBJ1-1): GAGVSQTPSNKVTEKGKYVELRCDPISGHTALYWYRQSLGQGPEFLIYFQGTGAADDSGLPNDRFFAVRPEGSVSTLKIQRTERGDSAVYLCASSLGQGATEAFFGQGTRLTVV.

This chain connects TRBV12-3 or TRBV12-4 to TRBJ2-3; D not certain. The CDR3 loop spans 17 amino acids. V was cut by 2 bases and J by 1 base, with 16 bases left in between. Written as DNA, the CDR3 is TGTGCCAGCAGTTTAAGCACTGACACTTTACGCACAGATACGCAGTATTTT. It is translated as CASSLSTDTLRTDTQYF.

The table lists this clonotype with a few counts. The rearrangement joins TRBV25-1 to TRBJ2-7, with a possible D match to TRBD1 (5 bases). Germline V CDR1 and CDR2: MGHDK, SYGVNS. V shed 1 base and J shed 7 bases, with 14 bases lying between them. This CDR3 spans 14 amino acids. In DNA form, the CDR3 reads TGTGCCAGCAGTGAATCGTTTGGGGCGAGGGAGCAGTACTTC. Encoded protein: CASSESFGAREQYF.

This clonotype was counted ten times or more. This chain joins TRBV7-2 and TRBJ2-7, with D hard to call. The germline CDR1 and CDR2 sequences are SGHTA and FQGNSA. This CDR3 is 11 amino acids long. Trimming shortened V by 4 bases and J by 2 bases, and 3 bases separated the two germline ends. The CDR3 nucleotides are TGTGCCAGCAGCTCTACCTACGAGCAGTACGTC. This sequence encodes CASSSTYEQYV.

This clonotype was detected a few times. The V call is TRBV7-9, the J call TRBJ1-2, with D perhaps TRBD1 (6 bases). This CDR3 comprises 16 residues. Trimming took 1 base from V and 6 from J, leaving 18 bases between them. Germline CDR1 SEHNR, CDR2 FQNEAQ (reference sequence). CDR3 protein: CASSLEGAGARNGYTF. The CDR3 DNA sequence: TGTGCCAGCAGCTTAGAAGGGGCGGGGGCGCGGAATGGCTACACCTTC. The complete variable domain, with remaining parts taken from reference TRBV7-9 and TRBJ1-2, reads DTGVSQNPRHKITKRGQNVTFRCDPISEHNRLYWYRQTLGQGPEFLTYFQNEAQLEKSRLLSDRFSAERPKGSFSTLEIQRTEQGDSAMYLCASSLEGAGARNGYTFGSGTRLTVV.

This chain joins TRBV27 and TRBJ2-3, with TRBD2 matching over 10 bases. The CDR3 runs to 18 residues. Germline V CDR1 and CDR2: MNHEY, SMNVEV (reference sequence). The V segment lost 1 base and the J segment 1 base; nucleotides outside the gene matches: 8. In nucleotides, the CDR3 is TGTGCCAGCAGTTTATTAGCGGGGGGACCGAAGGGCACAGATACGCAGTATTTT. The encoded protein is CASSLLAGGPKGTDTQYF.

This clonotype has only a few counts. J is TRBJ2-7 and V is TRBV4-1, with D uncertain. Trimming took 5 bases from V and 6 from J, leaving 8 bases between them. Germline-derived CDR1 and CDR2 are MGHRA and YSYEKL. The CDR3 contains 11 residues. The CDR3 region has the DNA TGCGCCAGCAGCATAGAGAGCGAGCAGTACTTC. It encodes CASSIESEQYF.

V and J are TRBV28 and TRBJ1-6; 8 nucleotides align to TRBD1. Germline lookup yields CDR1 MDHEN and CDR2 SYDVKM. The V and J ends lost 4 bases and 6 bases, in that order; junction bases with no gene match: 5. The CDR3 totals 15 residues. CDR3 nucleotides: TGTGCCAGCAGTTCCCGGACAGGGCCTAATTCACCCCTCCACTTT. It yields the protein CASSSRTGPNSPLHF.

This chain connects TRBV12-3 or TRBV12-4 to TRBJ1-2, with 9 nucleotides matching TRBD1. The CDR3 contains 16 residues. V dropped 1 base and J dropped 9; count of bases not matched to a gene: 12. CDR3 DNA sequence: TGTGCCAGCAGTTTAGGGACAGGGGTATTCGGGTTGAGCTACACCTTC. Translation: CASSLGTGVFGLSYTF.

The CDR3 region is CASSVTGVEKLFF. CDR3 sequence (DNA): TGTGCCAGCAGCGTAACAGGGGTCGAAAAACTGTTTTTT. The chain is built from TRBV7-9 and TRBJ1-4; 7 nucleotides match TRBD1. V was clipped by 5 bases and J by 8 bases; unmatched bases: 5. Germline V gene data show CDR1 as SEHNR and CDR2 as FQNEAQ (reference sequence). The length of the CDR3 is 13 residues.

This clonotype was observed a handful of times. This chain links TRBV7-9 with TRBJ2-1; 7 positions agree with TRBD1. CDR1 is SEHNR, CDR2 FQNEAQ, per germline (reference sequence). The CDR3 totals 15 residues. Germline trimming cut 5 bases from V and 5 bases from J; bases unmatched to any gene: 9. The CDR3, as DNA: TGTGCCAGCAGCCCAAGGGACAGCCTAAACAATGAGCAGTTCTTC. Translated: CASSPRDSLNNEQFF.

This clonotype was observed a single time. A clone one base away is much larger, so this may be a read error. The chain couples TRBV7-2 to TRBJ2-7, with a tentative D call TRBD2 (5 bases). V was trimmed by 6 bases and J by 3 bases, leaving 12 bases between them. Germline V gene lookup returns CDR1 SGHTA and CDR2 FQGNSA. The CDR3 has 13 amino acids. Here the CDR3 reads CASRLNGIYEQYF. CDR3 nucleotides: TGTGCCAGCAGATTAAACGGGATCTACGAGCAGTACTTC.

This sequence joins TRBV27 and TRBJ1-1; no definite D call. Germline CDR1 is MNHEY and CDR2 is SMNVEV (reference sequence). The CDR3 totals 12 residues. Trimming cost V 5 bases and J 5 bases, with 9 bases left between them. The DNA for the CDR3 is TGTGCCAGCAGTCGCCCAGGTACTGAAGCTTTCTTT. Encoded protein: CASSRPGTEAFF.

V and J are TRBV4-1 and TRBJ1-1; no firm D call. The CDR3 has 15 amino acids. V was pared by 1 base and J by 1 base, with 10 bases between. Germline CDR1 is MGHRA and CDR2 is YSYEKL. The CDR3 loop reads CASSQAGNGNTEAFF. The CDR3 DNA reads TGCGCCAGCAGCCAAGCCGGGAACGGGAACACTGAAGCTTTCTTT.

Written as DNA, the CDR3 is TGTGCCAGCAGCTTAGGGACGCTTGAAGCTTTCTTT. This sequence encodes CASSLGTLEAFF. The gene calls are TRBV7-9 and TRBJ1-1, with D unresolved. CDR1 SEHNR and CDR2 FQNEAQ come from the germline V gene (reference sequence). V gave up 1 base and J gave up 7 bases, with 7 bases separating them. This CDR3 is built from 12 residues.

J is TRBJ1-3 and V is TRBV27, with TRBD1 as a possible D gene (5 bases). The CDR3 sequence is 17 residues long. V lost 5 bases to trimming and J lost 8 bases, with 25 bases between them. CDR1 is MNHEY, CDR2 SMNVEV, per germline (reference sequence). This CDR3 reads CASSPGEAYLGLDTIYF. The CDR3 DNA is TGTGCCAGCAGTCCGGGGGAGGCATACCTGGGGCTGGACACCATATATTTT.

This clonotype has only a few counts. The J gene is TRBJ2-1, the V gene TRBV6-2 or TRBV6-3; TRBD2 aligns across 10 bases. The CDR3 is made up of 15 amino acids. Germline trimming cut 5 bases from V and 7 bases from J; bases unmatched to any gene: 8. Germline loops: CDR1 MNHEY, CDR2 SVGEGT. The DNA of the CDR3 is TGTGCCAGCAGTCTGAGCGGGGGGGTCCTTAATGAGCAGTTCTTC. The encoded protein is CASSLSGGVLNEQFF.

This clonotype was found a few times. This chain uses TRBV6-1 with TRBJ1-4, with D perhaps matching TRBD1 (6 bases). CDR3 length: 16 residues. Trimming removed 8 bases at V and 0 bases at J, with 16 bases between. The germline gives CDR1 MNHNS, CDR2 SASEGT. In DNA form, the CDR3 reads TGTGCCAGCTCGAGGGGGGGGACCTCAACTAATGAAAAACTGTTTTTT. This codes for CASSRGGTSTNEKLFF.

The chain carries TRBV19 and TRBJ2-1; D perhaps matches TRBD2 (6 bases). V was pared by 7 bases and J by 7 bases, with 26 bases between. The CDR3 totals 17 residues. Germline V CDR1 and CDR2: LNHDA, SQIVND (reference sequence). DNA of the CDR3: TGTGCCAGTAAGCCGGGACTGCCTTCAACCGCCCAGAATGAGCAGTTCTTC. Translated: CASKPGLPSTAQNEQFF.

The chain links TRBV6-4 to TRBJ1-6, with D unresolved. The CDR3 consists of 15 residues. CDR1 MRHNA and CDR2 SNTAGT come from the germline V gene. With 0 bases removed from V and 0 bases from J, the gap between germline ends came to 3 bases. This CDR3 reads CASSDSSSYNSPLHF. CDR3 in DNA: TGTGCCAGCAGTGACTCCAGCTCCTATAATTCACCCCTCCACTTT.

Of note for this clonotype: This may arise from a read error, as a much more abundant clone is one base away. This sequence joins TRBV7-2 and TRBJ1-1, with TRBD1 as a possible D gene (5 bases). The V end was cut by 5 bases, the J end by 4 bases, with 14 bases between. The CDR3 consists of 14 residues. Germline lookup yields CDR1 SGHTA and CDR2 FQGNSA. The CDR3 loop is CASSHRRGSTEAFF. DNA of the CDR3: TGTGCCAGCAGCCACAGACGGGGGAGCACTGAAGCTTTCTTT.